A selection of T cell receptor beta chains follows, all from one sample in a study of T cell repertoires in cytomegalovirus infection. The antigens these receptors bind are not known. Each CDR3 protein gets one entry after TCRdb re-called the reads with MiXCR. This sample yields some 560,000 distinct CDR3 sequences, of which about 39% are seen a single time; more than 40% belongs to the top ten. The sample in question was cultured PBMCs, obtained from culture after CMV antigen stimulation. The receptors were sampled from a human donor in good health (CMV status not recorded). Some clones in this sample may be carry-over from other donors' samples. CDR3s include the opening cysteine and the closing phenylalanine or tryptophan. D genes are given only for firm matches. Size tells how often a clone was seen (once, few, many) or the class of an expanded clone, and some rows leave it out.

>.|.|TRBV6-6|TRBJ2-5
CASSYTGFQETQYF
TGTGCCAGCAGTTACACGGGGTTCCAAGAGACCCAGTACTTC
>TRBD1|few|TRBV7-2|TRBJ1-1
CASSTHRTGLEAFF
TGTGCCAGCAGCACCCACCGGACAGGGTTAGAAGCTTTCTTT
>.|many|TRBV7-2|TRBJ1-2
CASSLGQPYGYTF
TGTGCCAGCAGCTTAGGGCAGCCCTATGGCTACACCTTC
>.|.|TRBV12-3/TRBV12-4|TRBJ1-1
CASSTIRGGAEAFF
TGTGCCAGCAGTACGATCCGGGGAGGAGCTGAAGCTTTCTTT
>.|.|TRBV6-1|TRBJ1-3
CASSERYRVAGNTIYF
TGTGCCAGCAGTGAACGGTACAGGGTGGCCGGAAACACCATATATTTT
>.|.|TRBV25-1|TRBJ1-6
CASRSGPGGSPLHF
TGTGCCAGCAGGTCCGGGCCGGGGGGTTCACCCCTCCACTTT
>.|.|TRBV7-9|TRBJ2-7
CASSLPGYGEQYF
TGTGCCAGCAGCTTACCAGGGTATGGCGAGCAGTACTTC
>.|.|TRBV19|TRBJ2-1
CATEDGYYNEQFF
TGTGCCACTGAGGACGGGTACTACAATGAGCAGTTCTTC
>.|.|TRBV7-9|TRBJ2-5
CASTHRRTDETQYF
TGTGCCAGCACCCATCGTAGGACAGATGAGACCCAGTACTTC
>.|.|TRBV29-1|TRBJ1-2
CSVGSSYGYTF
TGCAGCGTTGGGAGTTCCTATGGCTACACCTTC
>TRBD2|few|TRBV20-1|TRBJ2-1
CSARDLTSGGPKVNEQFF
TGCAGTGCTAGAGATCTGACTAGCGGGGGGCCCAAGGTCAATGAGCAGTTCTTC
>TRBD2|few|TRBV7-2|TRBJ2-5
CASSLDPAGARETQYF
TGTGCCAGCAGCTTAGATCCAGCGGGAGCTCGGGAGACCCAGTACTTC
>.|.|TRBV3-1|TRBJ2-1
CASSQDLSSYNEQFF
TGTGCCAGCAGCCAAGATCTGAGCTCCTACAATGAGCAGTTCTTC
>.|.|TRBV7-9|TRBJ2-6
CASSFTDGANVLTF
TGTGCCAGCAGCTTCACAGATGGGGCCAACGTCCTGACTTTC
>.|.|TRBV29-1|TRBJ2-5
CSVFGAGETQYF
TGCAGCGTCTTTGGGGCCGGAGAGACCCAGTACTTC
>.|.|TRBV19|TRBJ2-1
CASSGRGRDLNYEQFF
TGTGCCAGTAGTGGCCGGGGTAGGGACTTAAACTATGAGCAGTTCTTC